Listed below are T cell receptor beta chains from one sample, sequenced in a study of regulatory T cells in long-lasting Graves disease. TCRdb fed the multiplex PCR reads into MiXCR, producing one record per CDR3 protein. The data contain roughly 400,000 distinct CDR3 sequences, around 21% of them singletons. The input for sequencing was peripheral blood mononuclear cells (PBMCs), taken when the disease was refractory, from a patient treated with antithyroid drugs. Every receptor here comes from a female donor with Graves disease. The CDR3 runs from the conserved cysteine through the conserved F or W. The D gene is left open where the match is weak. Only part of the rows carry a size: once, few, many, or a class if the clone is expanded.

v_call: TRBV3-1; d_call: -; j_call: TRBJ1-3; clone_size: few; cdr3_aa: CASSQRQRLTGNTIYF; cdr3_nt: TGTGCCAGCAGCCAAAGACAGCGGCTCACTGGAAACACCATATATTTT
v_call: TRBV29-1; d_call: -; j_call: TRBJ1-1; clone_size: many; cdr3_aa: CSAQGMNTEAFF; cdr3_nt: TGCAGCGCACAGGGTATGAACACTGAAGCTTTCTTT
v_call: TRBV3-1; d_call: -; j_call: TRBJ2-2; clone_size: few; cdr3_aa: CASSQAEVTVHGELFF; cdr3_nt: TGTGCCAGCAGCCAAGCAGAAGTGACAGTGCACGGGGAGCTGTTTTTT
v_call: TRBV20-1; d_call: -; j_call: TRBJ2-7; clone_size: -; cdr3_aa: CSAKDTAYEQYF; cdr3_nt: TGCAGTGCAAAGGACACCGCCTACGAGCAGTACTTC
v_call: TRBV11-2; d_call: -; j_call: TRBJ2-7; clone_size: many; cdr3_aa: CASSTEASGPYEQYF; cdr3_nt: TGTGCCAGCAGCACCGAGGCGAGCGGACCCTACGAGCAGTACTTC
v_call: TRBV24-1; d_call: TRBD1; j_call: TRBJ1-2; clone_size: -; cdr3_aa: CATSDSKTGNYGYTF; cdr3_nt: TGTGCCACCAGTGATTCGAAGACAGGGAACTATGGCTACACCTTC
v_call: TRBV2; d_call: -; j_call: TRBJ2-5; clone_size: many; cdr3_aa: CASSGPLDQETQYF; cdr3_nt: TGTGCCAGCAGTGGACCTCTGGACCAAGAGACCCAGTACTTC
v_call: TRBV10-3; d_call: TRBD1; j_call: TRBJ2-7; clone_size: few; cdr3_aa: CAVSEGQGASDEQYF; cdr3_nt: TGTGCCGTCAGTGAAGGACAGGGGGCGTCTGACGAGCAGTACTTC
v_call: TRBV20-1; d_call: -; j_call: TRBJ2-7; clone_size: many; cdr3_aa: CSATGPSGYEQYF; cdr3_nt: TGCAGTGCTACGGGCCCCTCGGGCTACGAGCAGTACTTC
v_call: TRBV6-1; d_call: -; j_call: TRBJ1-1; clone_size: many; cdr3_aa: CASTGGVSLPDIQAFF; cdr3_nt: TGTGCCAGCACTGGGGGGGTTAGCCTCCCTGATATCCAAGCTTTCTTT
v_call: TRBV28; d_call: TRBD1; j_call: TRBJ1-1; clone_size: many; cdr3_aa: CASSLSGTGVAFF; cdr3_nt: TGTGCCAGCAGTCTATCCGGGACAGGGGTTGCTTTCTTT
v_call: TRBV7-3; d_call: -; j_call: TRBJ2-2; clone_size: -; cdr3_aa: CASSVRGGNTGELFF; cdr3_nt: TGTGCCAGCAGCGTCAGGGGGGGGAACACCGGGGAGCTGTTTTTT
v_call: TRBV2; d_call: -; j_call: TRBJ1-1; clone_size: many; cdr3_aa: CASSGLGMNTEAFF; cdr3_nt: TGTGCCAGCAGTGGGTTGGGTATGAACACTGAAGCTTTCTTT
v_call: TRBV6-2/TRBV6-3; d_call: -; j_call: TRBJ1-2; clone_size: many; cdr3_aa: CASSYQAGGGYTF; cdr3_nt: TGTGCCAGCAGTTACCAAGCGGGCGGCGGCTACACCTTC
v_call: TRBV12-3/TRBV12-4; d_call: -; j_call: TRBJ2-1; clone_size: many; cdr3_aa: CASSLPGDYNEQFF; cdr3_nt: TGTGCCAGCAGCTTGCCTGGGGACTACAATGAGCAGTTCTTC
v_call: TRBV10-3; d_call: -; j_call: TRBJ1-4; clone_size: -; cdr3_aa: CAISRATNEKLFF; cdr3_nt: TGTGCCATCAGTAGAGCAACTAATGAAAAACTGTTTTTT
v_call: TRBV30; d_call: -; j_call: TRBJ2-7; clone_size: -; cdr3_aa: CAWSPGSNEQYF; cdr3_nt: TGTGCCTGGAGTCCAGGGTCCAACGAGCAGTACTTC
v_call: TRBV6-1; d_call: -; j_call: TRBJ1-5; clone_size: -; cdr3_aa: CASRPGTGANQPQHF; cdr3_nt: TGTGCCAGCAGGCCCGGGACGGGGGCAAATCAGCCCCAGCATTTT
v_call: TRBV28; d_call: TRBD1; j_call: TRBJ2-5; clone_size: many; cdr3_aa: CASSSPGQGLLETQYF; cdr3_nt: TGTGCCAGCAGTTCTCCGGGACAGGGATTATTAGAGACCCAGTACTTC
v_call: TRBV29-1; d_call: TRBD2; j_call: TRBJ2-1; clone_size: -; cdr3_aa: CSVMGGETYNEQFF; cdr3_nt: TGCAGCGTCATGGGAGGGGAGACCTACAATGAGCAGTTCTTC